The clone carrying this T cell receptor (beta chain) occurred once. Trimming cost V 6 bases and J 0 bases, with 16 bases left between them. CDR3 length equals 16 residues. Per germline, CDR1 SNHLY and CDR2 FYNNEI. The data belong to a study of technical replicates of blood from several donors. Generated by immunoSEQ multiplex PCR, the TCRdb table keeps only in-frame clones and is missing some. The sample lists 70,000 to 80,000 clones; just under 97% were seen once. The chain has TRBV2 and TRBJ2-3; a weak D match, TRBD1 (5 bases). The clonotype comes from a human donor in good health. Sequencing input: T cells isolated from PBMCs. CDR3 loop: CASSASLRQSTDTQYF. CDR3 sequence (DNA): TGTGCCAGCAGCGCTTCCCTTCGACAGAGCACAGATACGCAGTATTTT.